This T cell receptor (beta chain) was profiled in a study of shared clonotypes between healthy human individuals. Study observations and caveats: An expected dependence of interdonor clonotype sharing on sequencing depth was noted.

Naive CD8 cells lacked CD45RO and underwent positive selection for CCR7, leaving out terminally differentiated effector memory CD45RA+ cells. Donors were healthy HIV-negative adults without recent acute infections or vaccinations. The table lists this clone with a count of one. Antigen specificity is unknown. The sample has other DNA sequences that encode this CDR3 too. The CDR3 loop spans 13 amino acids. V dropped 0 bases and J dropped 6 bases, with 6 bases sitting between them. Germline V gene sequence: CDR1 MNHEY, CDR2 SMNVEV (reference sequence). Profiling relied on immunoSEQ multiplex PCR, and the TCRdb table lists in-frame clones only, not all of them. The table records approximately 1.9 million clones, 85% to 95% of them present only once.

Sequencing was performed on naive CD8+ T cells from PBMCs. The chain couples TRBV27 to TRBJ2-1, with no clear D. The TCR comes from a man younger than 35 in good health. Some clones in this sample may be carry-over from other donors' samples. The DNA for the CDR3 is TGTGCCAGCAGTTTATCTTCAGCCAATGAGCAGTTCTTC. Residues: CASSLSSANEQFF.